This record looks at one TCR beta chain sequence and its context. The antigen remains undetermined. This record comes from a study of CD8 T cells in ankylosing spondylitis. Study-wide points: Disease-linked clones reportedly showed significant enrichment in matched ankylosing spondylitis synovial fluid. Ankylosing spondylitis blood appeared to be characterized by a TCR beta motif of several highly homologous variants.

TCRdb reprocessed the 5' RACE reads via MiXCR and lists one record per CDR3 protein. The sample holds around 150,000 distinct CDR3 sequences, more than 5.5% seen once. The germline V gene has CDR1 SNHLY and CDR2 FYNNEI. The junction had 5 bases not matched to a gene; V was cut back by 5 bases and J by 4 bases. The CDR3 totals 15 residues. Sequencing input: blood, either unsorted or a sorted T cell fraction (not recorded which). This TCR was recovered from a female donor with ankylosing spondylitis or in good health (not recorded which). The genes are TRBV2 and TRBJ2-1; 10 nucleotides align to TRBD2. Here the CDR3 reads CASSISGGKYNEQFF. CDR3 coding DNA: TGTGCCAGCAGTATTAGCGGGGGGAAGTACAATGAGCAGTTCTTC. Full variable domain (rest looked up from reference TRBV2 and TRBJ2-1): EPEVTQTPSHQVTQMGQEVILRCVPISNHLYFYWYRQILGQKVEFLVSFYNNEISEKSEIFDDQFSVERPDGSNFTLKIRSTKLEDSAMYFCASSISGGKYNEQFFGPGTRLTVL.